The rows below give T cell receptor beta chains drawn from one sample of a study of blood T cell repertoires in COVID-19. The method was immunoSEQ multiplex PCR; TCRdb's version includes in-frame clones alone and lacks a portion of them. The sample includes roughly 66,000 clones, 80% to 85% seen only once; the top ten take about 4.4%. Sequenced: peripheral blood. These receptors were collected from a woman aged 60 to 75 with acute or convalescent COVID-19. CDR3s leave out the opening cysteine and the closing phenylalanine or tryptophan. Fields, in order: V gene, CDR3 protein.

TRBV9,ASSVGNRANEQF
TRBV10-3,AISEDRDYGYT
TRBV10-3,AIREDRDNQPQH
TRBV25-1,ASSETLQNTEAF
TRBV29-1,SHTGSDEQY
TRBV19,ASSDPGQGGNTEAF
TRBV11-2,ASSVQSGGTEAF
TRBV21-1,ASSRDPGQGVFSGNTIY
TRBV24-1,APTGEANYGYT
TRBV7-2,ASSQGQGTNEKLF
TRBV5-6,ASSLRVRGQPQH
TRBV11-3,ASSSVAVDTQY
TRBV15,ATSRDRSGQHLLEQY
TRBV24-1,ATSDSGLRAF
TRBV10-2,ASSLTSGRDTQY